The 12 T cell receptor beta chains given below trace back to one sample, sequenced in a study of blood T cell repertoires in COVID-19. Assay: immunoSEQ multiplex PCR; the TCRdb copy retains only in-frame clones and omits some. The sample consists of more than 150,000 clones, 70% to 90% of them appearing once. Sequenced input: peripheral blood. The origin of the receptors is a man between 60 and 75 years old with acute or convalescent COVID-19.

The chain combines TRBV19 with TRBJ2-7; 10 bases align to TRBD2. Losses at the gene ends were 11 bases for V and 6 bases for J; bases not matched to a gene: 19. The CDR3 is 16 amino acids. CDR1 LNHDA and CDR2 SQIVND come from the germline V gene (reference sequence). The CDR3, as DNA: TGTGCCTCGAGCAAAGGTAGGCTAGCGGGAGCTGGCGAGCAGTACTTC. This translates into CASSKGRLAGAGEQYF.

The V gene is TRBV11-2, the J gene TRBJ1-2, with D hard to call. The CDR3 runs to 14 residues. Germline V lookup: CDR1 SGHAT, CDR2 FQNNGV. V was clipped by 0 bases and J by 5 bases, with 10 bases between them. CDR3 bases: TGTGCCAGCAGCTTAGATAGGAGATCTTATGGCTACACCTTC. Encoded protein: CASSLDRRSYGYTF.

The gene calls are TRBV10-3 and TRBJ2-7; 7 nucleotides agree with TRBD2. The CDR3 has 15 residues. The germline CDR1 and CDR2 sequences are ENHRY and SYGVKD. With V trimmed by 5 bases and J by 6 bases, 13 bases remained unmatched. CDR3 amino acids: CAISQGLGGIREQYF. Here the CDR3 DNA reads TGTGCCATCAGTCAAGGGTTGGGGGGGATACGCGAGCAGTACTTC.

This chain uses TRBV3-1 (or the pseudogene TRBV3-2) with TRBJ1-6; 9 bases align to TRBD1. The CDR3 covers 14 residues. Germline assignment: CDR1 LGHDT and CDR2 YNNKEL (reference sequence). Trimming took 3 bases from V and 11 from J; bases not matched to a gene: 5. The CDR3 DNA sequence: TGTGCCAGCAGCCAGAGACGGGACAGGGCACCCCTCCACTTT. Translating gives CASSQRRDRAPLHF.

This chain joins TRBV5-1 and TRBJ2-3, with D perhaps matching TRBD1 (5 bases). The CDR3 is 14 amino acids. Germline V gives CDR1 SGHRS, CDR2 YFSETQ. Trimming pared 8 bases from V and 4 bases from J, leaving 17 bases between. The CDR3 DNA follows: TGCGCCAGTCGGCCGTTAAGGGGATCAGATACGCAGTATTTT. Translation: CASRPLRGSDTQYF.

In DNA form, the CDR3 reads TGCGCCAGCAGCCCCTTGACAGGGTTAGGCTACGAGCAGTACTTC. It yields the protein CASSPLTGLGYEQYF. V usage is TRBV5-1 and J usage is TRBJ2-7, with TRBD1 matching over 7 bases. V lost 4 bases and J lost 3; bases outside the gene matches: 10. Germline values: CDR1 SGHRS, CDR2 YFSETQ. There are 15 residues in the CDR3.

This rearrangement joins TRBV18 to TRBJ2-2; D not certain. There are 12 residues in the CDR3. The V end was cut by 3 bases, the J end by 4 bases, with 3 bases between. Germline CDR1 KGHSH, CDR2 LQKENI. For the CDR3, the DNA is TGTGCCAGCTCACCCATCACCGGGGAGCTGTTTTTT. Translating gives CASSPITGELFF.

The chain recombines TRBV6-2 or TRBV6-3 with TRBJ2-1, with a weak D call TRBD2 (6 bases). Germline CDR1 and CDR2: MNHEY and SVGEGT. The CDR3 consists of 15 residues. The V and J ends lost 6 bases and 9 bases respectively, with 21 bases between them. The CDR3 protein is CASSLPGARIIEQFF. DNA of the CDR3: TGTGCCAGCAGCCTACCGGGAGCTAGGATCATTGAGCAGTTCTTC.

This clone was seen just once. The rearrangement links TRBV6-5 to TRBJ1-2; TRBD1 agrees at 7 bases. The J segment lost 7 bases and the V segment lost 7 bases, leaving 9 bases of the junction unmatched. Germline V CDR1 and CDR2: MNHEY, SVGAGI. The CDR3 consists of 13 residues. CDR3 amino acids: CASTRTGVAGYTF. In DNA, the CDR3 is TGTGCCAGCACCCGAACAGGGGTCGCTGGCTACACCTTC.

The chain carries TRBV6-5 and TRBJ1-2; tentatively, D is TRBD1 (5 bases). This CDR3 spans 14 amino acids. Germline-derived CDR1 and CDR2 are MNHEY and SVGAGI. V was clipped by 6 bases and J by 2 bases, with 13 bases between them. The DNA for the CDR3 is TGTGCCAGCAGGGGCTTCAGGGTAAACTATGGCTACACCTTC. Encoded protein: CASRGFRVNYGYTF.

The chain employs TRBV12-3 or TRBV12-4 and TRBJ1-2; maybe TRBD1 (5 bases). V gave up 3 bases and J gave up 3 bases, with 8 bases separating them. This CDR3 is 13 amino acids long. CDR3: CASSFGGDYGYTF. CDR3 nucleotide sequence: TGTGCCAGCAGTTTTGGGGGGGACTATGGCTACACCTTC.

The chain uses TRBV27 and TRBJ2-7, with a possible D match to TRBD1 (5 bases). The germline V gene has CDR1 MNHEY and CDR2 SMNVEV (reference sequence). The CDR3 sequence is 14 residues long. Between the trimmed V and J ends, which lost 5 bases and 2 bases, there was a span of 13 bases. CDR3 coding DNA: TGTGCCAGCAGTCCCCCCCCAGGGACCTACGAGCAGTACTTC. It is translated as CASSPPPGTYEQYF.